This T cell receptor beta chain stems from a study of T cells in localized non-small cell lung cancer (dated by TCRdb to about 2020). Study-wide context: Comparing tumors with uninvolved tumor-adjacent lungs, the study looked at the T cell repertoires of roughly 250 patients with early-stage NSCLC. Of the NSCLC patients, 120 to 150 were male and about 97 were female, and the mean age was approximately 66 years. The cohort consisted of approximately 240 treatment-naive NSCLC patients whose localized lung tumors had been resected.

At diagnosis, peripheral blood, uninvolved tumor-adjacent lung and tumor were collected and stored as a combination of fresh-frozen and FFPE material. For TCR repertoire profiling, the blood samples were analyzed as peripheral blood mononuclear cells. Study-wide conclusions, independent of this receptor: Longer overall survival was associated with higher blood T cell density, whereas shorter survival was associated with higher adjacent-lung clonality. Because of the exploratory design, TCR variables were selected using unadjusted p-values without false-discovery rate correction. Because multi-region sequencing of the tumors was not done, intratumor heterogeneity could not be ruled out. Uninvolved tumor-adjacent lung showed the highest T cell clonality, higher than tumor, which suggests more focused antigenic responses in the adjacent lung. Of the top 100 tumor clones, a median of around 57 were detected in paired uninvolved adjacent lung; around 30 were also among that lung's top 100.

Comments on this clone: Its antigen has not been determined. Base quality data are lacking; no much larger clone is found one base away.

TCR beta CDR3 regions were sequenced from DNA using the immunoSEQ Assay. From the authors' description of their analysis: To compute T cell density, TCR beta template counts were normalized to usable DNA, which was estimated by amplifying housekeeping genes. Richness was estimated with the preseqR package, extrapolating to 400,000 templates for PBMC samples and 120,000 templates for tissue samples. Clonality was defined by subtracting Pielou's evenness from one. Differential abundance testing on productive amino-acid clonotypes, with a minimum total count of 5 and an alpha of 0.1, was used to identify tissue-enriched TCRs. The Jaccard Index and the Morisita Overlap Index were used to quantify repertoire overlap between compartments. TCR beta CDR3s were clustered by GLIPH together with public tetramer-defined viral CDR3s, and at least three viral sequences plus V-gene enrichment were required for viral motifs. The immuneACCESS repertoire file appears here via TCRdb, limited to in-frame rearrangements. These files lack a portion of the clones; in checked studies, under half of the deficit traces to unresolved V genes, and the cause of the others is not known. Clone size and V and J calls were adopted from that table, with D and trimming inferred from the DNA. Across this sample there are about 33,000 clones, with roughly 78% seen only once. The top ten clones comprise 15% to 20% of the sample.

V loses 2 bases of germline sequence and J loses 7 bases, and the interval between the two ends is 8 bases. CDR1 and CDR2 are drawn from the germline V gene: MRHNA, SNTAGT. The CDR3 has 12 amino acids, counting the end cysteine and phenylalanine. Solely the CDR3 DNA is kept, with 36 bases framed from the first base. The sequence links TRBV6-4 to TRBJ1-2; a confident D gene designation cannot be given. This sequence was found in a male donor aged 60 or over with stage III squamous cell lung carcinoma. The sequences come from peripheral blood, collected before any cancer treatment. The sequenced DNA: TGTGCCAGCAGTGACGTGGCCGGTGGCTACACCTTC. Translated, this gives CASSDVAGGYTF.